The TCR beta chain described here comes from a study of response to subunit inactivated influenza vaccine. Overall study results and limits: New T cells are recruited in small numbers by each seasonal influenza vaccination, according to the authors' suggestion.

TCRdb re-called the RT-PCR reads with MiXCR, one entry per CDR3 protein. Counted here are around 520,000 distinct CDR3 sequences, approximately 24% occurring once; the ten biggest clones make up around 2%. The length of the CDR3 is 16 residues. CDR1 SGHDT and CDR2 YYEEEE come from the germline V gene. Trimming took 0 bases from V and 0 from J, leaving 9 bases between them. The table lists this clonotype with a few counts. Its antigen is unidentified. This sequence was found in a man between 50 and 59 years old who received an inactivated influenza vaccine. This sample comprised CD4+ T cells sorted from PBMCs, obtained 5 days after vaccination. The J gene is TRBJ2-2, the V gene TRBV5-6; D not certain. The CDR3 is CASSLGLRTNTGELFF. The CDR3 DNA reads as TGTGCCAGCAGCTTGGGACTCCGCACGAACACCGGGGAGCTGTTTTTT.